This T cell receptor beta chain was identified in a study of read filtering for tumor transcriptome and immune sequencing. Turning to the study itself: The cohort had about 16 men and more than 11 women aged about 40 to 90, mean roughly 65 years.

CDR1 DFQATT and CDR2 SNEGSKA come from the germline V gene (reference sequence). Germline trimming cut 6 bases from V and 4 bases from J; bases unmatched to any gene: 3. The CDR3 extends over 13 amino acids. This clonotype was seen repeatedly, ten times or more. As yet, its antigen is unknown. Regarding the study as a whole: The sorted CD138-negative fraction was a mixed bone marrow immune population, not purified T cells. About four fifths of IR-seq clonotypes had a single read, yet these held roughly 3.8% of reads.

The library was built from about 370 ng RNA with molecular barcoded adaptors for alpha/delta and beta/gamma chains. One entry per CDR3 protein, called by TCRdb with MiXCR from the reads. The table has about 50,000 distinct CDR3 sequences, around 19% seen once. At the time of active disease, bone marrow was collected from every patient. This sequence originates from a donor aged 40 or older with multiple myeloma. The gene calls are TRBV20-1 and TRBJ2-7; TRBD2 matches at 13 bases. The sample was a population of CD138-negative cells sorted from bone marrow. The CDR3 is CSATSGRAYEQYF. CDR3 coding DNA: TGCAGTGCCACTAGCGGGAGGGCGTACGAGCAGTACTTC.